This entry lists 3 T cell receptor beta chains sequenced from one sample in a study of T cells after yellow fever vaccination. TCRdb processed the 5' RACE reads anew with MiXCR; each CDR3 protein has one entry. The sample has some 300,000 distinct CDR3 sequences; 8.7% are singletons. Sample: CD4+ T cells sorted from PBMCs, taken 5 days after the yellow fever booster vaccination. The receptor set was obtained from a man between 18 and 29 years old who received the YFV17D yellow fever vaccine.

The sample holds many counts of this clonotype. This rearrangement joins TRBV20-1 to TRBJ1-5; TRBD1 is a possible D gene (5 bases). The CDR3 loop spans 14 amino acids. In germline, CDR1 is DFQATT, CDR2 SNEGSKA (reference sequence). Trimming stripped 5 bases from V and 2 bases from J, with 13 bases between. CDR3 DNA: TGCAGTGCTGTCAGGGTTGCGGGCAATCAGCCCCAGCATTTT. It encodes CSAVRVAGNQPQHF.

This chain joins TRBV11-1 and TRBJ1-5, with D maybe TRBD1 (6 bases). V lost 5 bases and J lost 5, with 19 bases in between. This CDR3 region has 16 residues. The germline V gene encodes CDR1 SGHAT and CDR2 FQDESV (reference sequence). The CDR3 spells CASSPEYRVTDQPQHF. The CDR3, as DNA: TGTGCCAGCAGCCCCGAGTACAGGGTAACGGATCAGCCCCAGCATTTT. The full variable domain, in which reference TRBV11-1 and TRBJ1-5 provide the parts outside the CDR3, is EAEVAQSPRYKITEKSQAVAFWCDPISGHATLYWYRQILGQGPELLVQFQDESVVDDSQLPKDRFSAERLKGVDSTLKIQPAELGDSAMYLCASSPEYRVTDQPQHFGDGTRLSIL.

This clonotype was recorded at least ten times. The chain is built from TRBV4-1 and TRBJ2-4; TRBD1 aligns across 9 bases. The CDR3 has 16 residues. With 1 base clipped from V and 8 bases from J, the junction kept 9 bases outside the gene matches. Germline V CDR1 and CDR2: MGHRA, YSYEKL. CDR3 sequence reads: CASSQGPGQGQDIQYF. The CDR3 nucleotides are TGCGCCAGCAGCCAAGGTCCGGGACAGGGACAAGACATTCAGTACTTC.